This is a list of T cell receptor beta chains from one sample in a study of vaccination and CD4 T cells after COVID-19. No antigen has been assigned to these receptors. TCRdb recomputed calls from the PCR reads with MiXCR, one row per CDR3 protein. This table holds over 6,500 distinct CDR3 sequences, 20% to 25% found once. Here the sequenced sample was CD4+ T cells from blood, cultured in vitro, taken after SARS-CoV-2 vaccination. The receptor set was obtained from a human donor who had recovered from COVID-19. Both conserved end residues are trimmed from each CDR3. Not every row has a clone size; where given, it reads once, few, many or a size class.

TRBJ2-7,TRBV20-1,medium-sized,SARDPGGVSYEQY
TRBJ2-7,TRBV24-1,few,ATSDSGPGQGGEQY
TRBJ1-2,TRBV28,medium-sized,ASSSGAGGPYGYT
TRBJ1-6,TRBV6-5,.,ASGSTGQINSPLH
TRBJ1-5,TRBV7-9,.,ASSIGTGNQPQH
TRBJ2-7,TRBV6-1,.,ASRAFSGSGTYEQY
TRBJ2-6,TRBV27,.,ASRPGQGSGANVLT
TRBJ2-7,TRBV7-9,medium-sized,ASSGLWGYEQY
TRBJ1-5,TRBV27,.,ASSPFGAAYSNQPQH
TRBJ2-5,TRBV28,medium-sized,ASSLRRLAGGSETQY
TRBJ2-5,TRBV15,medium-sized,ATSGGQGTQETQY
TRBJ1-2,TRBV7-9,few,ASSLATGGGGPTNYGYT
TRBJ1-6,TRBV20-1,few,SAGRRDPH
TRBJ2-1,TRBV28,.,ASSPLASPSSYNEQF
TRBJ2-3,TRBV10-1,.,ASSPDTDTQY
TRBJ2-1,TRBV4-3,.,ASSQGGRNYNEQF
TRBJ2-3,TRBV6-5,few,ASSYSGLGTDTQY
TRBJ1-5,TRBV30,.,AWNYRANQPQH
TRBJ1-2,TRBV7-9,medium-sized,ASSPQQGPGGYT
TRBJ1-5,TRBV2,few,ASSGGNQPQH
TRBJ2-3,TRBV6-4,few,ASSLLAGTTDTQY
TRBJ2-3,TRBV24-1,.,ATSDVTGGRTDTQY
TRBJ1-2,TRBV20-1,medium-sized,SARLVTKVFPAYGYT
TRBJ2-5,TRBV5-1,few,ASSFAERRETQY
TRBJ2-7,TRBV28,medium-sized,ASSLDDIGDLTYEQY
TRBJ2-1,TRBV6-1,.,ASTHGDRAYNEQF